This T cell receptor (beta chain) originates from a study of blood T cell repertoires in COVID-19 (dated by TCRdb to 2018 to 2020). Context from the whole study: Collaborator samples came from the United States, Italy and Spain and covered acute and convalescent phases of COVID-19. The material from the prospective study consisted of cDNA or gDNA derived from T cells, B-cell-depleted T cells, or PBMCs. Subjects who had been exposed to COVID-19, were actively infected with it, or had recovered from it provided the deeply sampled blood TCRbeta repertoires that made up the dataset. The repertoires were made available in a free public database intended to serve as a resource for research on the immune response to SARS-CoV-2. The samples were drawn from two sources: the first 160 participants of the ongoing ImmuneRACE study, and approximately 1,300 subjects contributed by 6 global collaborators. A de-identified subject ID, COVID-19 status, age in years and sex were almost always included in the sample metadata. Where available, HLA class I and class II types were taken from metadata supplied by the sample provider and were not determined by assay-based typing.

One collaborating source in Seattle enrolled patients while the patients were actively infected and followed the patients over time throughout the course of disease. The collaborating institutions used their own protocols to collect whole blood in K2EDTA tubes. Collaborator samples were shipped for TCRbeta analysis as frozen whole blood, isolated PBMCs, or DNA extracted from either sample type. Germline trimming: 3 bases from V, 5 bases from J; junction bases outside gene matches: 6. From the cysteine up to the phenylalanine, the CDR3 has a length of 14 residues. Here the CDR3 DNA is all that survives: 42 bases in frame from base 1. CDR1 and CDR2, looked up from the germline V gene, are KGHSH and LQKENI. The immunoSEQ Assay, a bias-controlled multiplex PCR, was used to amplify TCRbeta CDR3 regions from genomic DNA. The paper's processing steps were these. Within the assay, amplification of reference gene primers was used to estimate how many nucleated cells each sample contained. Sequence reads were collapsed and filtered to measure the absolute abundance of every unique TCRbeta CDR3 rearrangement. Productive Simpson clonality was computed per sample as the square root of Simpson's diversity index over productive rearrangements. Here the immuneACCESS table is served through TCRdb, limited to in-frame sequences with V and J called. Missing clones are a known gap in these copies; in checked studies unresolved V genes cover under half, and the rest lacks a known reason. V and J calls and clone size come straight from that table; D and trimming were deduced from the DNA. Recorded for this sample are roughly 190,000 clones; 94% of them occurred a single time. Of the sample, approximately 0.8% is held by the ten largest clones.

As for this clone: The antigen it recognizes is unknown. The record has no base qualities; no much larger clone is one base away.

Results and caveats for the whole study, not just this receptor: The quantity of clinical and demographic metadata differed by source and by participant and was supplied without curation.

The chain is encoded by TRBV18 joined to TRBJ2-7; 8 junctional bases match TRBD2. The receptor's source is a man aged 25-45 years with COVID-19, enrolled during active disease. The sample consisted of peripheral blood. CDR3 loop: CASSPRGGLNEQYF. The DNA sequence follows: TGTGCCAGCTCACCTCGGGGGGGCCTGAACGAGCAGTACTTC.